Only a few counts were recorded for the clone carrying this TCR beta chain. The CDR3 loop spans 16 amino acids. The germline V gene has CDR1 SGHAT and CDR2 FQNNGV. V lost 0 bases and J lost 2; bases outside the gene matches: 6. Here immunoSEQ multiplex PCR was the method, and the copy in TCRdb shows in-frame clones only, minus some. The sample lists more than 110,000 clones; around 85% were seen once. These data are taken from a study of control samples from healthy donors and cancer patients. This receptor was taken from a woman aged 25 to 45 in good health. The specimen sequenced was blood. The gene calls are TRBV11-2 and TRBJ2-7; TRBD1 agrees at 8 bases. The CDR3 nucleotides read TGTGCCAGCAGCTTAGATGGGGACAGGCGAACCTACGAGCAGTACTTC. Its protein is CASSLDGDRRTYEQYF.